The following is a TCR beta chain sequence with its context. Its antigen is unidentified. This sample is part of a study of OX40 agonist ivuxolimab in advanced cancers. Across the study: Patients with prior anti-PD-1, anti-PD-L1 or anti-CTLA-4 therapy were eligible; 35% to 50% had some. Broader study findings: In the expanded peripheral T cells, antigen specificity was never determined. Low normalized clonal expansion also occurred in some nonresponding patients.

CDR1 is MDHEN and CDR2 is SYDVKM in the germline V gene. The CDR3 totals 16 residues. With V trimmed by 3 bases and J by 6 bases, 11 bases remained unmatched. Libraries were prepared by immunoSEQ multiplex PCR; TCRdb keeps only in-frame clonotypes and omits some of them. Among about 59,000 clones listed, more than 75% were seen once. The source of this sequence is an adult with an advanced solid tumor such as melanoma, head and neck, liver or kidney cancer. The V call is TRBV28, the J call TRBJ1-5; 7 bases line up with TRBD1. Sequences were derived from CD4+ or CD8+ T cells sorted from blood, sampled in a trial of the OX40 agonist ivuxolimab. The CDR3 DNA follows: TGTGCCAGCAGTTTTGTGGAACAGGGGAGGGGTCAGCCCCAGCATTTT. Protein product: CASSFVEQGRGQPQHF.